The 23 T cell receptor beta chains given below trace back to one sample, sequenced in a study of T cells in Graves' hyperthyroidism and ophthalmopathy. Amplified regions were TCR beta CDR3 sequences from RNA transcripts. A first-round RT-PCR of the TCR CDR3 used the HTBI primer set. Each CDR3 protein is one row after TCRdb ran MiXCR on the multiplex PCR reads. Counted here are 94,000 or so distinct CDR3 sequences, over 50% occurring once; the ten biggest clones make up 27%. The sequencing input was blood. These receptors all come from a woman aged 40 to 55 with Graves' hyperthyroidism.

The J gene is TRBJ1-5, the V gene TRBV5-1, with D perhaps TRBD1 (5 bases). The CDR3 runs to 14 residues. Germline values: CDR1 SGHRS, CDR2 YFSETQ. Trimming took 4 bases from V and 4 from J, leaving 12 bases between them. The CDR3, as DNA: TGCGCCAGCAGCCTCCAAGGGGTGAATCAGCCCCAGCATTTT. This sequence encodes CASSLQGVNQPQHF.

This clonotype was seen at least ten times. The chain is built from TRBV7-9 and TRBJ1-1; D remains unclear. V lost 5 bases and J lost 0, with 10 bases in between. The CDR3 is 14 residues long. The germline V gene has CDR1 SEHNR and CDR2 FQNEAQ (reference sequence). Here the CDR3 reads CASSRSPLNTEAFF. In DNA, the CDR3 is TGTGCCAGCAGCCGAAGCCCCCTGAACACTGAAGCTTTCTTT.

On this clonotype itself: With a much larger clone just one base away, this may be a read error. The CDR3 reads CASSEEGSSYQPQHF. The CDR3 nucleotides read TGTGCCAGCAGTGAAGAGGGATCGTCCTATCAGCCCCAGCATTTT. J is TRBJ1-5 and V is TRBV2; no definite D call. The V and J ends lost 1 base and 5 bases respectively, with 12 bases between them. CDR3 length: 15 residues. Per the germline V gene, CDR1 is SNHLY and CDR2 is FYNNEI.

This clonotype appeared many times. The chain uses TRBV10-3 and TRBJ2-5; D gene unclear. This CDR3 is 12 amino acids long. CDR1 and CDR2 from the germline V gene are ENHRY and SYGVKD. V lost 3 bases, J lost 5 bases, and 7 bases lay in between. The DNA for the CDR3 is TGTGCCATCAGTGATGCGGCGGAGACCCAGTACTTC. Translating it yields CAISDAAETQYF.

There are a few counts of this clonotype. The V gene is TRBV7-2, the J gene TRBJ2-3; no clear D gene. The length of the CDR3 is 14 residues. The V end was cut by 8 bases, the J end by 2 bases, with 14 bases between. The germline gives CDR1 SGHTA, CDR2 FQGNSA. CDR3 DNA: TGTGCCAGCTCCCTGCGAGCCCTCACAGATACGCAGTATTTT. This translates into CASSLRALTDTQYF.

CDR3 bases: TGTGCCACCAGCAGCGTATGGGACAGCCGCTCTGGGGCCAACGTCCTGACTTTC. It yields the protein CATSSVWDSRSGANVLTF. This chain joins TRBV15 and TRBJ2-6; 7 bases are a match to TRBD1. The CDR3 runs 18 residues. Per the germline V gene, CDR1 is LNHNV and CDR2 is YYDKDF (reference sequence). The V and J ends lost 3 bases and 0 bases, in that order; junction bases with no gene match: 8.

This clonotype was observed many times. V and J are TRBV6-6 and TRBJ2-7; 13 positions agree with TRBD2. With 10 bases clipped from V and 5 bases from J, the junction kept 8 bases outside the gene matches. The CDR3 runs 14 residues. The germline V gene encodes CDR1 MNHNY and CDR2 SVGAGI (reference sequence). CDR3 protein: CATKGTSGINEQYF. CDR3 coding DNA: TGTGCCACCAAGGGGACTAGCGGGATCAACGAGCAGTACTTC.

The rearrangement links TRBV10-3 to TRBJ2-2; D gene unclear. V lost 4 bases and J 6 bases, leaving 3 bases between the germline ends. The CDR3 loop spans 11 amino acids. Germline CDR1 and CDR2: ENHRY and SYGVKD. The chain's CDR3 is CAISAAGELFF. The CDR3 DNA reads TGTGCCATCAGTGCGGCCGGGGAGCTGTTTTTT.

To note about this clonotype: This clone may be a read error of a much larger clone one base away. The chain employs TRBV7-2 and TRBJ2-2; 10 bases are a match to TRBD2. The CDR3 length is 19 residues. Per germline, CDR1 SGHTA and CDR2 FQGNSA. Here the CDR3 DNA reads TGTGCCAGCAGCCAACGTGGGCTAGCGGGAGCCTCCTGGGTCGGGGAGCCGTTTTTT. Its translation is CASSQRGLAGASWVGEPFF.

The chain carries TRBV29-1 and TRBJ1-2; D unclear. CDR3 size: 17 residues. Per the germline V gene, CDR1 is SQVTM and CDR2 is ANQGSEA. Trimming removed 1 base from V and 1 base from J, with 19 bases in between. Here the CDR3 reads CSVEVGRVTPVNYGYTF. The CDR3 DNA is TGCAGCGTTGAAGTGGGTAGAGTGACACCGGTTAACTATGGCTACACCTTC. The full variable domain, completed using reference TRBV29-1 and TRBJ1-2, is SAVISQKPSRDICQRGTSLTIQCQVDSQVTMMFWYRQQPGQSLTLIATANQGSEATYESGFVIDKFPISRPNLTFSTLTVSNMSPEDSSIYLCSVEVGRVTPVNYGYTFGSGTRLTVV.

The V and J genes are TRBV7-2 and TRBJ2-5; 8 bases are shared with TRBD1. The germline V gene encodes CDR1 SGHTA and CDR2 FQGNSA. This CDR3 is 16 amino acids long. Germline trimming cut 11 bases from V and 4 bases from J; bases unmatched to any gene: 18. The chain's CDR3 is CAWSPPGQGRGETQYF. CDR3 in DNA: TGTGCCTGGAGTCCCCCTGGACAGGGTAGAGGAGAGACCCAGTACTTC.

This chain connects TRBV6-5 to TRBJ2-5; 7 bases are shared with TRBD1. Per the germline V gene, CDR1 is MNHEY and CDR2 is SVGAGI. V gave up 5 bases and J gave up 4 bases; unmatched junction bases: 7. CDR3 length equals 14 residues. The CDR3 reads CASSPTPGGETQYF. In nucleotides, the CDR3 is TGTGCCAGCAGTCCGACACCAGGGGGAGAGACCCAGTACTTC.

This clonotype was found a few times. Relative to the germline gene, one junction end is altered; a read error may explain this. The chain uses TRBV5-4 and TRBJ2-6; TRBD2 matches at 14 bases. Germline V gives CDR1 SGHNT, CDR2 YYREEE (reference sequence). The CDR3 is made up of 12 amino acids. The CDR3 DNA reads TGTGCCAGCAGCTTGAGGGGGACTAGCGGGAGTTTC. This gives the protein CASSLRGTSGSF.

As regards this clonotype: A junction end diverges from the germline sequence, so it may reflect a read error. The V gene is TRBV7-9, the J gene TRBJ1-2; weak D call: TRBD1 (6 bases). Germline V CDR1 and CDR2: SEHNR, FQNEAQ (reference sequence). There are 14 residues in the CDR3. The CDR3 loop reads CASTTGRTVDGHTF. The DNA of the CDR3 is TGTGCCAGCACAACAGGTAGGACAGTGGATGGCCACACCTTC.

V usage is TRBV7-6 and J usage is TRBJ1-2; D is possibly TRBD1 (5 bases). V dropped 3 bases and J dropped 8 bases, with 19 bases sitting between them. This CDR3 region has 15 residues. The germline gives CDR1 SGHVS, CDR2 FNYEAQ. The CDR3 DNA reads TGTGCCAGCAGCTTTGACCCGGCAGGGACCAGAGGCTACACCTTC. Its translation is CASSFDPAGTRGYTF.

Comment on this clonotype: With a much larger clone just one base away, this may be a read error. The chain employs TRBV5-1 and TRBJ2-7; perhaps TRBD2 as D (7 bases). CDR3 length: 13 amino acids. Germline CDR1 SGHRS, CDR2 YFSETQ. The CDR3 region is CAGSLRGGGEQYF. CDR3 nucleotide sequence: TGCGCCGGCAGCTTGAGGGGGGGGGGCGAGCAGTACTTC.

In its sample, this clonotype ranks as medium-sized (0.01 to 0.1%). The chain couples TRBV7-2 to TRBJ2-7; possibly TRBD1 for D (5 bases). CDR1 is SGHTA and CDR2 is FQGNSA in the germline V gene. The CDR3 loop spans 14 amino acids. V was pared by 3 bases and J by 5 bases, with 14 bases between. CDR3 DNA sequence: TGTGCCAGCAGCTTCAAACCGCAGGGTAACGAGCAGTACTTC. Protein: CASSFKPQGNEQYF.

This rearrangement joins TRBV5-1 to TRBJ1-5; D not resolved. Per germline, CDR1 SGHRS and CDR2 YFSETQ. With 7 bases removed from V and 11 bases from J, the gap between germline ends came to 22 bases. The CDR3 is 14 amino acids. CDR3 sequence reads: CASGREGGRETQHF. In DNA, the CDR3 is TGCGCCAGCGGACGGGAGGGTGGAAGAGAGACCCAGCATTTT. Filled out from reference TRBV5-1 and TRBJ1-5, the complete variable domain reads KAGVTQTPRYLIKTRGQQVTLSCSPISGHRSVSWYQQTPGQGLQFLFEYFSETQRNKGNFPGRFSGRQFSNSRSEMNVSTLELGDSALYLCASGREGGRETQHFGDGTRLSIL.

In the case of this clonotype: One junction end disagrees with the germline gene, perhaps due to a read error. The rearrangement joins TRBV5-1 to TRBJ2-7; D gene ambiguous. This CDR3 contains 16 residues. CDR1 is SGHRS and CDR2 is YFSETQ in the germline V gene. DNA of the CDR3: TGCGCCAGCAGCCTGGGCATGGGGATTGCGACCTACGGGCAGTACTTC. It encodes CASSLGMGIATYGQYF.

This clonotype showed up many times. The genes are TRBV5-4 and TRBJ1-2; D ambiguous. V lost 0 bases to trimming and J lost 4 bases, with 16 bases between them. The CDR3 consists of 16 residues. CDR1 is SGHNT and CDR2 is YYREEE in the germline V gene (reference sequence). In DNA form, the CDR3 reads TGTGCCAGCAGCTTGGGCAGGATCACTTTACTCTATGGCTACACCTTC. This encodes CASSLGRITLLYGYTF.

This clonotype was detected once. V gene TRBV29-1 combines with J gene TRBJ2-7; 7 bases line up with TRBD1. With V trimmed by 6 bases and J by 7 bases, 0 bases remained unmatched. The CDR3 loop spans 9 amino acids. CDR1 and CDR2 (germline): SQVTM, ANQGSEA. DNA of the CDR3: TGCAGCGTACAGGGGGAGCAGTACTTC. Residues: CSVQGEQYF.

Written as DNA, the CDR3 is TGCAGTGCTAGCGGACAGGGGGACTACTATGGCTACACCTTC. This encodes CSASGQGDYYGYTF. The chain is built from TRBV20-1 and TRBJ1-2; the match to TRBD1 covers 10 bases. Germline CDR1 is DFQATT and CDR2 is SNEGSKA (reference sequence). The CDR3 length is 14 residues. V lost 3 bases and J lost 3; bases outside the gene matches: 4.

The rearrangement joins TRBV13 to TRBJ2-5, with 7 bases identical to TRBD2. Trimming at V came to 5 bases and at J to 5 bases, leaving 17 bases not matched to a gene. Germline values: CDR1 PRHDT, CDR2 FYEKMQ (reference sequence). The CDR3 has 17 residues. The CDR3 DNA is TGTGCCAGCAGCCAAGATATCCAGGACGGGGAGGGGGAGACCCAGTACTTC. Translating gives CASSQDIQDGEGETQYF.